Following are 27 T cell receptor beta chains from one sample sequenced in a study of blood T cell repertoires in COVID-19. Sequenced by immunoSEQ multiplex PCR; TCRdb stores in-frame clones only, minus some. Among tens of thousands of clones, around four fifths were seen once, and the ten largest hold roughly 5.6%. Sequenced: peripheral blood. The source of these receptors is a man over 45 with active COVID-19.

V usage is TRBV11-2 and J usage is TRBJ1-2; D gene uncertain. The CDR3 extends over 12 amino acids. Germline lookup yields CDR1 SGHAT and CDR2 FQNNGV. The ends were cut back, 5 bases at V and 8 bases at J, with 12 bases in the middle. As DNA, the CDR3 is TGTGCCAGCAGCCACGAGGAGGTCGGCTACACCTTC. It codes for CASSHEEVGYTF.

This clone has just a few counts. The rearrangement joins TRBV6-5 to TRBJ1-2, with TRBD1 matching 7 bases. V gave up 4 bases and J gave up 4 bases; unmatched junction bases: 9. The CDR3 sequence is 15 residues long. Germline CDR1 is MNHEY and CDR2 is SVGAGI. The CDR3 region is CASSFGQEGAYGYTF. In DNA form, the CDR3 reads TGTGCCAGCAGTTTCGGACAGGAGGGGGCCTATGGCTACACCTTC.

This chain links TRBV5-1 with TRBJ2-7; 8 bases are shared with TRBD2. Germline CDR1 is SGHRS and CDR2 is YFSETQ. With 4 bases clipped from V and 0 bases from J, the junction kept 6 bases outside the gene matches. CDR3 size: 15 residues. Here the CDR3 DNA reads TGCGCCAGCAGCCCACTAGCGGAAAGCTCCTACGAGCAGTACTTC. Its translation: CASSPLAESSYEQYF.

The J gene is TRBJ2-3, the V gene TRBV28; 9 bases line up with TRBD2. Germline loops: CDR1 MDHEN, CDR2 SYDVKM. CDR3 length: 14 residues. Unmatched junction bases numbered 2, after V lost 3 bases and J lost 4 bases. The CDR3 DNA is TGTGCCAGCAGTTTGAGCGGGGGGCCAGATACGCAGTATTTT. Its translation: CASSLSGGPDTQYF. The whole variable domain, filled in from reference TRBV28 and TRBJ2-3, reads DVKVTQSSRYLVKRTGEKVFLECVQDMDHENMFWYRQDPGLGLRLIYFSYDVKMKEKGDIPEGYSVSREKKERFSLILESASTNQTSMYLCASSLSGGPDTQYFGPGTRLTVL.

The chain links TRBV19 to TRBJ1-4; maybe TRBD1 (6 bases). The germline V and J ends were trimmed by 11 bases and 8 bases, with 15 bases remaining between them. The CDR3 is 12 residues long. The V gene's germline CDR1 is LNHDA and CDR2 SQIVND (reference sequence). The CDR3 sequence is CAVGQRSEKLFF. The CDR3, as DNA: TGTGCCGTGGGACAAAGGAGCGAAAAACTGTTTTTT.

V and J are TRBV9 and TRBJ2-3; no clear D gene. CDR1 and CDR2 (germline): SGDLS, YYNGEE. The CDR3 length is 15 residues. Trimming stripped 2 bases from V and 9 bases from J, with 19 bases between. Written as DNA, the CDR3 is TGTGCCAGCAGCGTTTCCCCAGTCGATCGATGGACGCAGTATTTT. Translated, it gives CASSVSPVDRWTQYF.

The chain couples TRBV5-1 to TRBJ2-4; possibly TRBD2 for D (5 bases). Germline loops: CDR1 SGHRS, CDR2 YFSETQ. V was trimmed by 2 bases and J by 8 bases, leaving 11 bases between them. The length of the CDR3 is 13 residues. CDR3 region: CASSLGSDDIQYF. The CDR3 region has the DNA TGCGCCAGCAGCTTAGGTAGCGACGACATTCAGTACTTC.

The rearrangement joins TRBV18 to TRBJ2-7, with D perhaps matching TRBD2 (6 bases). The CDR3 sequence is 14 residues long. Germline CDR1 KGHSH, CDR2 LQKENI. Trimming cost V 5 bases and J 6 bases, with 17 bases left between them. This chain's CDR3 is CASSLNAEGREQYF. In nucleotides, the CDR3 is TGTGCCAGCTCATTAAACGCGGAGGGCCGCGAGCAGTACTTC.

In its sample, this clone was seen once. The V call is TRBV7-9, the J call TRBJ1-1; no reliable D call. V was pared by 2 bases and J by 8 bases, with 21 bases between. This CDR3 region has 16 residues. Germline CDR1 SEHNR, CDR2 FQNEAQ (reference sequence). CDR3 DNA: TGTGCCAGCAGCTTAAATTCCTGGCAGGTTATTACGGAAGCTTTCTTT. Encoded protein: CASSLNSWQVITEAFF.

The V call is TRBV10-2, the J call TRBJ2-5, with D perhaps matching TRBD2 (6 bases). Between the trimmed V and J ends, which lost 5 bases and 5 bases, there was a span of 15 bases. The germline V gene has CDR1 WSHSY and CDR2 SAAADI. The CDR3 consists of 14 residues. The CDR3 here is CASSSGISGETQYF. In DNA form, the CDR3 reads TGCGCCAGCAGTAGCGGAATTAGCGGTGAGACCCAGTACTTC.

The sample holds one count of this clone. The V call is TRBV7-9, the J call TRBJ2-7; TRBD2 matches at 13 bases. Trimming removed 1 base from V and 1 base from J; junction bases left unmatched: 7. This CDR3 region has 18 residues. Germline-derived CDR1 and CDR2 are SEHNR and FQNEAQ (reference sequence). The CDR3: CASSLETGLAGVSYEQYF. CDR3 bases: TGTGCCAGCAGCTTAGAGACAGGACTAGCGGGAGTTTCCTACGAGCAGTACTTC. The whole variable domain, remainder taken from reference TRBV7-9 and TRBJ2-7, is DTGVSQNPRHKITKRGQNVTFRCDPISEHNRLYWYRQTLGQGPEFLTYFQNEAQLEKSRLLSDRFSAERPKGSFSTLEIQRTEQGDSAMYLCASSLETGLAGVSYEQYFGPGTRLTVT.

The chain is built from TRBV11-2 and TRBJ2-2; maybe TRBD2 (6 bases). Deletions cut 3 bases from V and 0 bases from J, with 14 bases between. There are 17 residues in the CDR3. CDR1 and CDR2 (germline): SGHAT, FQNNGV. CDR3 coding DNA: TGTGCCAGCAGCTTGAGTAGCGGATACACGAACACCGGGGAGCTGTTTTTT. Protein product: CASSLSSGYTNTGELFF.

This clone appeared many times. In nucleotides, the CDR3 is TGTGCCAGCAGCGGCAGGGTTAATCAGCCCCAGCATTTT. Its translation is CASSGRVNQPQHF. This chain links TRBV7-8 with TRBJ1-5, with a weak D call TRBD1 (5 bases). CDR1 and CDR2 from the germline V gene are SGHVS and FQNEAQ. V dropped 5 bases and J dropped 4 bases, with 9 bases sitting between them. The CDR3 length is 13 residues.

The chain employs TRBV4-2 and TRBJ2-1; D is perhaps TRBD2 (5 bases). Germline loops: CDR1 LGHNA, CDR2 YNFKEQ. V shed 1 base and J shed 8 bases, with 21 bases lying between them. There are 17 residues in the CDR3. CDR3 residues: CASSQGRTRGIWDEQFF. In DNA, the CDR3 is TGTGCCAGCAGCCAAGGGCGGACGAGAGGGATTTGGGATGAGCAGTTCTTC.

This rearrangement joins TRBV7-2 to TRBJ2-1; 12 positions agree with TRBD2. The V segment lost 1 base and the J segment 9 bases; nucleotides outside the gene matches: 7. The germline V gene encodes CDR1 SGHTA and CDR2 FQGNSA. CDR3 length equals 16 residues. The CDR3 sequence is CASSLDLAGGLAEQFF. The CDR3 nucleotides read TGTGCCAGCAGCTTAGATCTAGCGGGAGGGTTAGCTGAGCAGTTCTTC. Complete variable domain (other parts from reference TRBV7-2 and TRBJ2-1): GAGVSQSPSNKVTEKGKDVELRCDPISGHTALYWYRQSLGQGLEFLIYFQGNSAPDKSGLPSDRFSAERTGGSVSTLTIQRTQQEDSAVYLCASSLDLAGGLAEQFFGPGTRLTVL.

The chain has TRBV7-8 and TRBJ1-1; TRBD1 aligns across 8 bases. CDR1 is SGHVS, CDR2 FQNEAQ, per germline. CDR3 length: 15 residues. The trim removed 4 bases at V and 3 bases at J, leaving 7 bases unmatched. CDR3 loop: CASSYGQGLDTEAFF. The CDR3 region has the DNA TGTGCCAGCAGCTATGGACAGGGATTGGACACTGAAGCTTTCTTT.

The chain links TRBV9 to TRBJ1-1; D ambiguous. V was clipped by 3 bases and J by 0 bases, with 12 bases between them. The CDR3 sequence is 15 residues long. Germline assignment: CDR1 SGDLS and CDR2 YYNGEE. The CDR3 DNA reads TGTGCCAGCAGCGCGGGAGCTTACATGAACACTGAAGCTTTCTTT. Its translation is CASSAGAYMNTEAFF.

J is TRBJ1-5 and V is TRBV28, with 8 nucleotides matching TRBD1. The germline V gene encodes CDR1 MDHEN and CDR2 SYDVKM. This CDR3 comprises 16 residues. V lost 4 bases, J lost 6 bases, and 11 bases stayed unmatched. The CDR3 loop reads CASSSPGDRRSQPQHF. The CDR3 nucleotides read TGTGCCAGCAGTTCTCCGGGGGACAGGAGGAGTCAGCCCCAGCATTTT.

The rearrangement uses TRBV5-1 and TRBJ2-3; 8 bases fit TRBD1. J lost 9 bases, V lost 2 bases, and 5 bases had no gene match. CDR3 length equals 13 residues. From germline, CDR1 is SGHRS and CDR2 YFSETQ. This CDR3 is CASSLVTGDTQYF. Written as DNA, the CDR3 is TGCGCCAGCAGCTTAGTGACAGGGGACACGCAGTATTTT.

The DNA of the CDR3 is TGTGCCAGCAGTGAAGGGCAGGGTGAGCCCTCTGGAAACACCATATATTTT. This encodes CASSEGQGEPSGNTIYF. The chain couples TRBV25-1 to TRBJ1-3; TRBD1 is a possible D gene (5 bases). This CDR3 region has 17 residues. CDR1 MGHDK and CDR2 SYGVNS come from the germline V gene. V was clipped by 2 bases and J by 0 bases, with 14 bases between them.

The CDR3 sequence: CASSQATTTDTQYF. In DNA form, the CDR3 reads TGCGCCAGCAGCCAGGCTACTACCACAGATACGCAGTATTTT. The chain combines TRBV4-1 with TRBJ2-3; no reliable D call. CDR3 length: 14 residues. Per germline, CDR1 MGHRA and CDR2 YSYEKL. Trimming took off 3 bases at V and 2 bases at J, with 9 bases between the two ends.

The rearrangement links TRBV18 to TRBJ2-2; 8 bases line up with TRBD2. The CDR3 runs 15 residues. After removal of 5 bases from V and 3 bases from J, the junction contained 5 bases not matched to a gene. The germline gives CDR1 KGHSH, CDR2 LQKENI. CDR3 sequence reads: CASSFRRGDTGELFF. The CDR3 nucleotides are TGTGCCAGCTCATTTCGGCGGGGGGACACCGGGGAGCTGTTTTTT. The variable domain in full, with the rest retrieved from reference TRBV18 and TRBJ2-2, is NAGVMQNPRHLVRRRGQEARLRCSPMKGHSHVYWYRQLPEEGLKFMVYLQKENIIDESGMPKERFSAEFPKEGPSILRIQQVVRGDSAAYFCASSFRRGDTGELFFGEGSRLTVL.

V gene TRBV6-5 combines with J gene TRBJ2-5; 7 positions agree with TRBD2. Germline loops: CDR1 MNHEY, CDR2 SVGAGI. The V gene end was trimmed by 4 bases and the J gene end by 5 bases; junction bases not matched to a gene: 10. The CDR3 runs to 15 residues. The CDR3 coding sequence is TGTGCCAGCAGTTCCGTAGCAGGGAGGGTGGAGACCCAGTACTTC. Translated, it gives CASSSVAGRVETQYF.

CDR3 nucleotides: TGCGCCAGCAGCTTGGGGGGGCAGGGAGACGAGCAGTACTTC. Amino acids: CASSLGGQGDEQYF. This chain links TRBV5-1 with TRBJ2-7, with a tentative D call TRBD1 (6 bases). In germline, CDR1 is SGHRS, CDR2 YFSETQ. V was shortened by 0 bases and J by 5 bases, with 12 bases between the two germline ends. CDR3 length: 14 residues.

CDR3 coding DNA: TGTGCCAGCAGCCTCGATTTTGGCGGGTTTAATGAGCAGTTCTTC. It is translated as CASSLDFGGFNEQFF. V is TRBV7-6 and J is TRBJ2-1; possible D gene TRBD2, 5 bases. This CDR3 is built from 15 residues. V dropped 5 bases and J dropped 7 bases, with 18 bases sitting between them. Germline CDR1 is SGHVS and CDR2 is FNYEAQ.

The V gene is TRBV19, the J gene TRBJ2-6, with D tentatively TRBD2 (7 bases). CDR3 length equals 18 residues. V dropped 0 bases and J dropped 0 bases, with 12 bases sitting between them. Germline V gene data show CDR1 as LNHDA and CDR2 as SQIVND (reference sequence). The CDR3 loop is CASSIDWGGLSGANVLTF. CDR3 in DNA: TGTGCCAGTAGTATAGACTGGGGGGGGCTCTCTGGGGCCAACGTCCTGACTTTC.

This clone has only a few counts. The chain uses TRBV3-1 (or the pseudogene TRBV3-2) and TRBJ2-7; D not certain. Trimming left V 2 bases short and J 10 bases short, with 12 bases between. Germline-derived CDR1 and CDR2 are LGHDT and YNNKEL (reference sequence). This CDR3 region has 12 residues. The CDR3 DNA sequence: TGTGCCAGCAGCCAATCTAGAAATCCCCAGTACTTC. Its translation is CASSQSRNPQYF.